The TCR beta chain under discussion was sequenced for a study of blood T cell repertoires in COVID-19. Overall study: Whether acute or convalescent, the COVID-19 samples came from the United States, Italy and Spain.

About this clone: In the same sample, other DNA sequences code for this CDR3.

Profiled with immunoSEQ multiplex PCR; TCRdb holds only in-frame clones, not every one. The data contain 210,000 or so clones, about 88% of them singletons. The CDR3 runs to 15 residues. Trimming cost V 7 bases and J 7 bases; bases outside gene matches: 15. Germline V gene data show CDR1 as MNHEY and CDR2 as SVGAGI. Sequenced input: peripheral blood. The clonotype was recovered from a woman aged 40-49 years who had recovered from COVID-19. V is TRBV6-5 and J is TRBJ1-2; TRBD1 matches at 7 bases. The CDR3 DNA reads TGTGCCAGCAAGGAAAGATGGGACAGTCGCTCTGGCTACACCTTC. Translation gives CASKERWDSRSGYTF.